This is a list of T cell receptor beta chains from one sample in a study of T cell responses to AZD1222 COVID-19 vaccine. Profiled with immunoSEQ multiplex PCR; TCRdb holds only in-frame clones, not every one. The top ten hold around 5.1% of the sample, which has 130,000 to 150,000 clones, just over 85% seen once. Source: peripheral blood, taken 28 days after the second AZD1222 dose. The receptor source for this set is an adult who received the AZD1222 COVID-19 vaccine. The CDR3 runs from the conserved cysteine through the conserved F or W. Fields, in order: CDR3 protein, J gene, V gene.

CATSRESVTAGSYEQYF | TRBJ2-7 | TRBV15
CASTYTGTEAFF | TRBJ1-1 | TRBV19
CASSATPTGGNEKLFF | TRBJ1-4 | TRBV9
CASSLQPGQLYEQYF | TRBJ2-7 | TRBV5-1
CASSGGNTIYF | TRBJ1-3 | TRBV10-1
CSVRHGNEQFF | TRBJ2-1 | TRBV29-1
CATSDLEPGSEQYF | TRBJ2-7 | TRBV24-1
CASSQDWGQPTGFF | TRBJ1-1 | TRBV14
CAISDKGGDSPLHF | TRBJ1-6 | TRBV10-3
CASSYYLPGLAKTYNEQFF | TRBJ2-1 | TRBV6-2/TRBV6-3
CASSSGQGLNTEAFF | TRBJ1-1 | TRBV11-3
CTTSRDNGAGEQYF | TRBJ2-7 | TRBV15
CASSPTPKGPSYNEQFF | TRBJ2-1 | TRBV5-1
CASSSEFGYTF | TRBJ1-2 | TRBV5-4
CASSSNYGYTF | TRBJ1-2 | TRBV12-3/TRBV12-4
CASSHLRDSYEQYF | TRBJ2-7 | TRBV4-1
CASSRGTQPYEQYF | TRBJ2-7 | TRBV7-9
CASSEGLRVSYEQYF | TRBJ2-7 | TRBV6-1
CASSYETGNIQYF | TRBJ2-4 | TRBV7-2
CASSITPTGWSDTQYF | TRBJ2-3 | TRBV19
CASSPRGETDTQYF | TRBJ2-3 | TRBV18
CASSLEWTSPAGEQYF | TRBJ2-7 | TRBV11-2
CASSLGSSGSYEQYF | TRBJ2-7 | TRBV5-1
CSASEGGYTEAFF | TRBJ1-1 | TRBV20-1
CASSQAPNQPQHF | TRBJ1-5 | TRBV4-2
CASSWGQEAFF | TRBJ1-1 | TRBV12-3/TRBV12-4
CASSLTGTDGELFF | TRBJ2-2 | TRBV27
CASSPQRPQPQHF | TRBJ1-5 | TRBV2
CSVQKDRGGSEAFF | TRBJ1-1 | TRBV29-1
CSVGGGLANPGYTF | TRBJ1-2 | TRBV29-1
CASSPGWGGNTIYF | TRBJ1-3 | TRBV4-1
CASSQTVSANYGYTF | TRBJ1-2 | TRBV5-1
CASSTPRAAVGF | TRBJ1-2 | TRBV21-1
CASSEQGSDANTGELFF | TRBJ2-2 | TRBV2
CASSLPLGTGNEQFF | TRBJ2-1 | TRBV5-4
CANAATSQEQFF | TRBJ2-1 | TRBV10-3